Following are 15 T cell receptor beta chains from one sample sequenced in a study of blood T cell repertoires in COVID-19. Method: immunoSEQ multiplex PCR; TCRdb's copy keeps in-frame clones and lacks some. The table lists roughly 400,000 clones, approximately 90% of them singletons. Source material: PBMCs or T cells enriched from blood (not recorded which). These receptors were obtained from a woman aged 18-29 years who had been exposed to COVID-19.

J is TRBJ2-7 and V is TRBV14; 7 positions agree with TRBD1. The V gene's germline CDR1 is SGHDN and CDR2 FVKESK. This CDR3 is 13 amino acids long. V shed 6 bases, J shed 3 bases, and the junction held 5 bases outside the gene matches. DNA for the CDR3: TGTGCCAGCAGAAGACAGGGAAACTACGAGCAGTACTTC. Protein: CASRRQGNYEQYF. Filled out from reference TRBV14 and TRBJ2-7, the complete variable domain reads EAGVTQFPSHSVIEKGQTVTLRCDPISGHDNLYWYRRVMGKEIKFLLHFVKESKQDESGMPNNRFLAERTGGTYSTLKVQPAELEDSGVYFCASRRQGNYEQYFGPGTRLTVT.

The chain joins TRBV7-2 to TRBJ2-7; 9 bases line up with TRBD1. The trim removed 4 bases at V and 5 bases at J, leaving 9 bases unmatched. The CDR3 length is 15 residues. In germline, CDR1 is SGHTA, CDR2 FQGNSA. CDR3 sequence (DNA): TGTGCCAGCAGCTCGCCGGGACAGGGTTGGAACGAGCAGTACTTC. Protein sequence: CASSSPGQGWNEQYF.

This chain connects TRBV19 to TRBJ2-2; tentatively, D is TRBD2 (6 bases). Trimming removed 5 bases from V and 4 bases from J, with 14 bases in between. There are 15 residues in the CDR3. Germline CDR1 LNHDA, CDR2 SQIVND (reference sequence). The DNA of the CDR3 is TGTGCCAGTAGTCCCGGGACTCCTCCCACCGGGGAGCTGTTTTTT. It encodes CASSPGTPPTGELFF.

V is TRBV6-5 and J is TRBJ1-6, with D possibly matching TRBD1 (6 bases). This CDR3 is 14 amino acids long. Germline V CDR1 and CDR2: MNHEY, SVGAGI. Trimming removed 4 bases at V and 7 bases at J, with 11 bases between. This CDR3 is CASSSGHANSPLHF. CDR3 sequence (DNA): TGTGCCAGCAGTTCGGGACACGCGAATTCACCCCTCCACTTT.

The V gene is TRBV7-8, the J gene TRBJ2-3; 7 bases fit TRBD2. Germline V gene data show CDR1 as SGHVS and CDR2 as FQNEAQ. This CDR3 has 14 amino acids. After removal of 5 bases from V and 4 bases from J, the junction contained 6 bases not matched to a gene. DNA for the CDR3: TGTGCCAGCAGCCTAAGCGGGAACGCAGATACGCAGTATTTT. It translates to CASSLSGNADTQYF.

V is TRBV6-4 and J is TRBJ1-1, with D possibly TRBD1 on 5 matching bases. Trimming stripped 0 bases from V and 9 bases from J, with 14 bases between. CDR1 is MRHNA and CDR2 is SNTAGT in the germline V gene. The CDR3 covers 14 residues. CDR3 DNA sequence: TGTGCCAGCAGTGACTCGCGGCAGGGTTCCCAAGCTTTCTTT. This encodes CASSDSRQGSQAFF.

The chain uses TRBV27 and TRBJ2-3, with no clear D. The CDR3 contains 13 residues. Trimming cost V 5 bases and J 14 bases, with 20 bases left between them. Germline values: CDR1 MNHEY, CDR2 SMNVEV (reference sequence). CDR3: CASSPLVREVSYF. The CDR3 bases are TGTGCCAGCAGTCCCCTAGTGCGCGAGGTTTCGTATTTT.

In DNA form, the CDR3 reads TGTGCCAGTAGTATAGACCCGGGGGGCCTCAATGAGCAGTTCTTC. Translation: CASSIDPGGLNEQFF. The chain uses TRBV19 and TRBJ2-1; D may be TRBD2 (7 bases). Trimming left V 0 bases short and J 6 bases short, with 12 bases between. This CDR3 spans 15 amino acids. CDR1 and CDR2 from the germline V gene are LNHDA and SQIVND (reference sequence).

CDR3 sequence (DNA): TGTGCCAGCAGTTTAATGTTTGGGAGCTCCTATAATTCACCCCTCCACTTT. The encoded protein is CASSLMFGSSYNSPLHF. The chain links TRBV28 to TRBJ1-6; no definite D call. CDR3 length: 17 amino acids. V was shortened by 2 bases and J by 0 bases, with 11 bases between the two germline ends. Per the germline V gene, CDR1 is MDHEN and CDR2 is SYDVKM.

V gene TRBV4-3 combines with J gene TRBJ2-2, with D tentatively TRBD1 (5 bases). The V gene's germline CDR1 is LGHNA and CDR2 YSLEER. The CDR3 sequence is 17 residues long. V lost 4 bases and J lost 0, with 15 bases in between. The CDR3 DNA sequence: TGCGCCAGCAGCCCCTCATTTGGCAGGGCGAACACCGGGGAGCTGTTTTTT. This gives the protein CASSPSFGRANTGELFF.

CDR3: CASILQPGSYEQYF. The CDR3 DNA follows: TGTGCCAGCATCCTACAACCAGGTTCCTACGAGCAGTACTTC. The chain is built from TRBV28 and TRBJ2-7; D uncertain. From germline, CDR1 is MDHEN and CDR2 SYDVKM. V was clipped by 7 bases and J by 1 base, with 14 bases between them. The CDR3 covers 14 residues.

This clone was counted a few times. For the CDR3, the DNA is TGTGCCAGTAGTACCCAGGGGTCGCGTGATGGCTACACCTTC. Translation: CASSTQGSRDGYTF. This chain uses TRBV19 with TRBJ1-2, with D possibly matching TRBD1 (6 bases). Deletions cut 4 bases from V and 6 bases from J, with 15 bases between. Germline CDR1 is LNHDA and CDR2 is SQIVND (reference sequence). This CDR3 has 14 amino acids.

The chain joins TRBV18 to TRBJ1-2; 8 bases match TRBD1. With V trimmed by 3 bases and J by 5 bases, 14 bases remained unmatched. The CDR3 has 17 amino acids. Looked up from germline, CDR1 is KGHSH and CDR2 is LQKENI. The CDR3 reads CASSPVLGQAPIYGYTF. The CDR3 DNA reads TGTGCCAGCTCACCGGTGCTGGGACAGGCACCTATTTATGGCTACACCTTC.

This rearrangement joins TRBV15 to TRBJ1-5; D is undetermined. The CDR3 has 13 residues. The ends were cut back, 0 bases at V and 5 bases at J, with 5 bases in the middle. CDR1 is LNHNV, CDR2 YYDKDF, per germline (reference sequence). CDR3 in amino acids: CATSRDTDQPQHF. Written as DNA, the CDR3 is TGTGCCACCAGCAGAGATACGGATCAGCCCCAGCATTTT.

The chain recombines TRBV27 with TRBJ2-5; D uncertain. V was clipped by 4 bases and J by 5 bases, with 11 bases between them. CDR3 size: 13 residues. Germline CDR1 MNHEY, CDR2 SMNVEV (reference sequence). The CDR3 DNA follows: TGTGCCAGCAGTTACCGGGTTAGGGAGACCCAGTACTTC. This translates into CASSYRVRETQYF.